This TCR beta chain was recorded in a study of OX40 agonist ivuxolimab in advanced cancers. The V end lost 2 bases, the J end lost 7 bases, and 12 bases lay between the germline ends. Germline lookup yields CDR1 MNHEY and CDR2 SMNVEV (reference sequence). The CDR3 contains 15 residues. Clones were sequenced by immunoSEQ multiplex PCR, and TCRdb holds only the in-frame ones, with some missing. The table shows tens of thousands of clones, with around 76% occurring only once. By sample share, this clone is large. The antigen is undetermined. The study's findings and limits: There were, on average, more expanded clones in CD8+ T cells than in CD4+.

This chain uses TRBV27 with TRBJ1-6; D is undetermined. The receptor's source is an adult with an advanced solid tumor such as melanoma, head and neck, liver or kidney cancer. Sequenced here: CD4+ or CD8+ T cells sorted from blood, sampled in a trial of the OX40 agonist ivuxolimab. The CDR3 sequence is CASSLKALGNSPLHF. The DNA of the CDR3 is TGTGCCAGCAGTTTAAAGGCTCTGGGGAATTCACCCCTCCACTTT.